The 25 T cell receptor beta chains listed next were all sequenced from one sample in a study of T cell clones after liver transplantation. Generated by immunoSEQ multiplex PCR, the TCRdb table keeps only in-frame clones and is missing some. The table records about 80,000 clones, about 84% of them present only once. The sequenced sample was CD4+ T cells from blood, obtained approximately 3.5 years after liver transplant. Source of these receptors: a human patient who received a liver transplant. Part of the T cells may come from the graft donor.

The gene calls are TRBV9 and TRBJ1-1, with D possibly being TRBD1 (5 bases). CDR1 is SGDLS and CDR2 is YYNGEE in the germline V gene. CDR3 length: 14 amino acids. Trimming pared 6 bases from V and 4 bases from J, leaving 16 bases between. The DNA of the CDR3 is TGTGCCAGCAACCCTCAGGGTTCAGTCACTGAAGCTTTCTTT. Residues: CASNPQGSVTEAFF.

The V and J genes are TRBV5-1 and TRBJ1-3; 9 bases align to TRBD1. Germline trimming cut 4 bases from V and 3 bases from J; bases unmatched to any gene: 8. Germline-derived CDR1 and CDR2 are SGHRS and YFSETQ. The CDR3 loop spans 16 amino acids. CDR3 bases: TGCGCCAGCAGCGCAGGGACAGGGACGTATGGAAACACCATATATTTT. It translates to CASSAGTGTYGNTIYF.

This clone was seen more than once but under ten times. The chain links TRBV5-1 to TRBJ2-1; TRBD1 matches at 8 bases. The V gene end was trimmed by 4 bases and the J gene end by 6 bases; junction bases not matched to a gene: 6. Germline CDR1 reads SGHRS; CDR2 reads YFSETQ. The length of the CDR3 is 14 residues. The CDR3 reads CASSLGTGGNEQFF. CDR3 bases: TGCGCCAGCAGCCTAGGAACAGGGGGCAATGAGCAGTTCTTC.

The V call is TRBV27, the J call TRBJ2-7; TRBD1 agrees at 10 bases. The CDR3 loop spans 15 amino acids. The V gene end was trimmed by 5 bases and the J gene end by 1 base; junction bases not matched to a gene: 5. The germline V gene has CDR1 MNHEY and CDR2 SMNVEV (reference sequence). The CDR3 loop reads CASSPTGGLSYEQYF. CDR3 nucleotides: TGTGCCAGCAGTCCGACAGGGGGCTTATCCTACGAGCAGTACTTC.

The V call is TRBV7-2, the J call TRBJ1-2, with a possible D match to TRBD1 (5 bases). Germline CDR1 and CDR2: SGHTA and FQGNSA. V lost 7 bases and J lost 13, with 25 bases in between. CDR3 size: 14 residues. In nucleotides, the CDR3 is TGTGCCAGCACCTTCCTCGGGCAGGGTGCGGTGGTCACCTTC. Protein: CASTFLGQGAVVTF.

The chain joins TRBV19 to TRBJ2-3; D unresolved. Germline CDR1 reads LNHDA; CDR2 reads SQIVND (reference sequence). Trimming took off 3 bases at V and 2 bases at J, with 9 bases between the two ends. This CDR3 comprises 14 residues. In DNA, the CDR3 is TGTGCCAGTAGTATTACTCCCCTCACAGATACGCAGTATTTT. This encodes CASSITPLTDTQYF. Drawing the rest from reference TRBV19 and TRBJ2-3, the complete variable domain is DGGITQSPKYLFRKEGQNVTLSCEQNLNHDAMYWYRQDPGQGLRLIYYSQIVNDFQKGDIAEGYSVSREKKESFPLTVTSAQKNPTAFYLCASSITPLTDTQYFGPGTRLTVL.

This clone has a single count. V gene TRBV19 combines with J gene TRBJ1-1, with no clear D. Germline V gene data show CDR1 as LNHDA and CDR2 as SQIVND (reference sequence). Trimming removed 3 bases from V and 2 bases from J, with 7 bases in between. The CDR3 totals 13 residues. As DNA, the CDR3 is TGTGCCAGTAGTATGAATTTTAACACTGAAGCTTTCTTT. Its translation: CASSMNFNTEAFF.

This clone was counted only a few times. The chain links TRBV6-7 to TRBJ2-4; D is perhaps TRBD1 (6 bases). TRBV6-7 has ORF status, its function being uncertain. V was cut by 9 bases and J by 0 bases, with 12 bases left in between. The CDR3 covers 14 residues. The CDR3 sequence: CARGTRIAKNIQYF. The CDR3 coding sequence is TGTGCCAGGGGGACAAGGATAGCCAAAAACATTCAGTACTTC.

The rearrangement joins TRBV7-2 to TRBJ1-5; D gene unclear. CDR3 length: 14 amino acids. With 1 base removed from V and 4 bases from J, the gap between germline ends came to 8 bases. The V gene's germline CDR1 is SGHTA and CDR2 FQGNSA. The CDR3 DNA follows: TGTGCCAGCAGCTTAGAAGTGGGTAATCAGCCCCAGCATTTT. It is translated as CASSLEVGNQPQHF.

The rearrangement joins TRBV5-4 to TRBJ2-1; D gene uncertain. The germline V gene has CDR1 SGHNT and CDR2 YYREEE (reference sequence). Between the trimmed V and J ends, which lost 0 bases and 7 bases, there was a span of 8 bases. This CDR3 spans 13 amino acids. This CDR3 is CASSLGDTNEQFF. CDR3 DNA: TGTGCCAGCAGCTTGGGAGACACGAATGAGCAGTTCTTC.

This rearrangement joins TRBV28 to TRBJ1-1, with D possibly matching TRBD1 (6 bases). In germline, CDR1 is MDHEN, CDR2 SYDVKM. V shed 7 bases and J shed 6 bases, with 24 bases lying between them. The CDR3 contains 16 residues. The CDR3 sequence is CASTPTPGQGRPEAFF. CDR3 nucleotides: TGTGCCAGCACCCCCACTCCAGGGCAGGGGAGGCCTGAAGCTTTCTTT.

V gene TRBV9 combines with J gene TRBJ2-5, with a possible D match to TRBD1 (5 bases). The V and J ends lost 4 bases and 5 bases respectively, with 6 bases between them. This CDR3 spans 11 amino acids. The germline V gene has CDR1 SGDLS and CDR2 YYNGEE. CDR3 nucleotide sequence: TGTGCCAGCAGCCCAGGGGAGACCCAGTACTTC. It specifies CASSPGETQYF.

The chain recombines TRBV5-1 with TRBJ2-3, with D possibly matching TRBD2 (5 bases). V gave up 0 bases and J gave up 1 base, with 12 bases separating them. CDR1 SGHRS and CDR2 YFSETQ come from the germline V gene. The CDR3 is made up of 16 amino acids. CDR3 protein: CASSLAFGSGTDTQYF. DNA for the CDR3: TGCGCCAGCAGCTTGGCCTTTGGGAGTGGCACAGATACGCAGTATTTT.

This clone has a handful of counts. Other DNA sequences from this sample encode an identical CDR3 as well. The CDR3 is CASSPPTGEREKLFF. The CDR3 DNA reads TGTGCCAGCTCACCACCGACAGGGGAGCGTGAAAAACTGTTTTTT. The chain is built from TRBV18 and TRBJ1-4; 8 nucleotides agree with TRBD1. Per germline, CDR1 KGHSH and CDR2 LQKENI. This CDR3 region has 15 residues. V shed 0 bases and J 7 bases; nucleotides not matched to a gene: 4.

The J gene is TRBJ2-7, the V gene TRBV28, with D possibly TRBD1 on 6 matching bases. Trimming cost V 5 bases and J 7 bases, with 18 bases left between them. This CDR3 has 14 residues. CDR1 is MDHEN, CDR2 SYDVKM, per germline. The CDR3 coding sequence is TGTGCCAGCAGTGACCCCCCCAGGGGCTTGGAGCAGTACTTC. This sequence encodes CASSDPPRGLEQYF.

The gene calls are TRBV30 and TRBJ1-3, with unresolved D. Germline CDR1 is GTSNPN and CDR2 is SVGIG (reference sequence). V was pared by 4 bases and J by 0 bases, with 10 bases between. The CDR3 covers 14 residues. The DNA for the CDR3 is TGTGCCTGGAATCAACTTTTCTCTGGAAACACCATATATTTT. Translated, it gives CAWNQLFSGNTIYF.

V and J are TRBV18 and TRBJ1-4; D is uncertain. This CDR3 spans 15 amino acids. Deletions cut 2 bases from V and 6 bases from J, with 13 bases between. Looked up from germline, CDR1 is KGHSH and CDR2 is LQKENI. CDR3 in amino acids: CASSPGSGRDEKLFF. The CDR3 DNA reads TGTGCCAGCTCACCAGGCTCAGGACGTGATGAAAAACTGTTTTTT.

Here the CDR3 reads CASGLSSQETQYF. The CDR3 coding sequence is TGTGCTAGTGGTTTAAGCAGCCAAGAGACCCAGTACTTC. The rearrangement links TRBV12-5 to TRBJ2-5, with D uncertain. The CDR3 spans 13 residues. The V gene lost 3 bases and the J gene lost 1 base, with 6 bases spanning the gap. Germline V gene lookup returns CDR1 LGHNT and CDR2 FRNRAP.

In its sample, this clone was seen a few times. The gene calls are TRBV5-1 and TRBJ2-5; D remains ambiguous. This CDR3 has 15 residues. The germline V and J ends were trimmed by 0 bases and 4 bases, with 13 bases remaining between them. CDR1 and CDR2 (germline): SGHRS, YFSETQ. The CDR3: CASSLGGYPAETQYF. The CDR3 region has the DNA TGCGCCAGCAGCTTGGGCGGATACCCCGCAGAGACCCAGTACTTC.

V and J are TRBV28 and TRBJ1-5; tentative D call: TRBD1 (6 bases). Per the germline V gene, CDR1 is MDHEN and CDR2 is SYDVKM. The V gene lost 4 bases and the J gene lost 6 bases, with 16 bases spanning the gap. This CDR3 region has 15 residues. CDR3 region: CASSSVDRSGQPQHF. The CDR3 DNA sequence: TGTGCCAGCAGTTCCGTTGACAGGTCGGGTCAGCCCCAGCATTTT.

The gene calls are TRBV5-4 and TRBJ2-3, with 7 nucleotides matching TRBD2. Trimming at V came to 3 bases and at J to 0 bases, leaving 13 bases not matched to a gene. The V gene's germline CDR1 is SGHNT and CDR2 YYREEE (reference sequence). The CDR3 runs 18 residues. The CDR3 bases are TGTGCCAGCAGCTCGTCGGGTAGCGGGTATTCTAGCACAGATACGCAGTATTTT. This gives the protein CASSSSGSGYSSTDTQYF.

Turning to this clone: This same CDR3 is encoded by further DNA sequences in the sample. The chain links TRBV28 to TRBJ2-3, with no clear D. The CDR3 runs 12 residues. V dropped 5 bases and J dropped 3 bases, with 6 bases sitting between them. In germline, CDR1 is MDHEN, CDR2 SYDVKM. The DNA for the CDR3 is TGTGCCAGCAGTGGTGGAACAGATACGCAGTATTTT. This translates into CASSGGTDTQYF.

The rearrangement uses TRBV28 and TRBJ1-5, with D hard to call. CDR1 is MDHEN and CDR2 is SYDVKM in the germline V gene. The V end lost 7 bases, the J end lost 5 bases, and 9 bases lay between the germline ends. There are 12 residues in the CDR3. CDR3 sequence: CASNRYDQPQHF. CDR3 DNA sequence: TGTGCCAGCAATCGGTACGATCAGCCCCAGCATTTT.

This chain joins TRBV6-6 and TRBJ1-2; weak D call: TRBD1 (5 bases). CDR1 and CDR2 from the germline V gene are MNHNY and SVGAGI (reference sequence). V gave up 7 bases and J gave up 5 bases, with 8 bases separating them. This CDR3 has 11 residues. The CDR3 sequence is CASKGAYGYTF. In DNA, the CDR3 is TGTGCCAGCAAAGGGGCTTATGGCTACACCTTC.

V and J are TRBV9 and TRBJ2-1, with 10 bases matching TRBD2. This CDR3 is 14 amino acids long. Germline CDR1 SGDLS, CDR2 YYNGEE. V trimming: 0 bases; J trimming: 14 bases; junction bases outside the gene matches: 8. In DNA, the CDR3 is TGTGCCAGCAGCGTAGTGCGAGCGGGAGGGCAAAAGTTCTTC. Its translation: CASSVVRAGGQKFF.